Presented here are 13 T cell receptor beta chains from one specimen sequenced in a study of blood T cell repertoires in COVID-19. Profiling relied on immunoSEQ multiplex PCR, and the TCRdb table lists in-frame clones only, not all of them. The sample records some 130,000 clones, approximately 87% being singletons. The sample consisted of peripheral blood. The receptors here all came from a human donor in a cohort sampled during active COVID-19.

This clone was observed a handful of times. This chain connects TRBV6-1 to TRBJ2-3; tentatively, D is TRBD2 (5 bases). Trimming left V 4 bases short and J 5 bases short, with 19 bases between. This CDR3 is 16 amino acids long. Germline V gene data show CDR1 as MNHNS and CDR2 as SASEGT. The CDR3 region has the DNA TGTGCCAGCAGTGGGCCGGGATCTCGAGGCAGAGATACGCAGTATTTT. It encodes CASSGPGSRGRDTQYF.

The count of this clone is one. The chain has TRBV5-4 and TRBJ1-1, with 7 nucleotides matching TRBD1. The ends lost 3 bases at V and 4 bases at J; junction bases unmatched: 12. This CDR3 is built from 16 residues. The V gene's germline CDR1 is SGHNT and CDR2 YYREEE (reference sequence). This CDR3 reads CASSSRGQGGGTEAFF. For the CDR3, the DNA is TGTGCCAGCAGCTCGAGGGGTCAGGGGGGAGGCACTGAAGCTTTCTTT.

The chain uses TRBV28 and TRBJ2-3, with 7 positions matching TRBD1. The V gene end was trimmed by 6 bases and the J gene end by 0 bases; junction bases not matched to a gene: 6. There are 15 residues in the CDR3. Germline V gene lookup returns CDR1 MDHEN and CDR2 SYDVKM. The CDR3 DNA follows: TGTGCCAGCAGCCGACAGGGTGGTAGCACAGATACGCAGTATTTT. This gives the protein CASSRQGGSTDTQYF. The variable domain in full, completed from reference TRBV28 and TRBJ2-3, reads DVKVTQSSRYLVKRTGEKVFLECVQDMDHENMFWYRQDPGLGLRLIYFSYDVKMKEKGDIPEGYSVSREKKERFSLILESASTNQTSMYLCASSRQGGSTDTQYFGPGTRLTVL.

The V gene is TRBV15, the J gene TRBJ2-1, with 11 bases aligning to TRBD2. With V trimmed by 8 bases and J by 0 bases, 9 bases remained unmatched. Per germline, CDR1 LNHNV and CDR2 YYDKDF (reference sequence). CDR3 length: 17 amino acids. The CDR3, as DNA: TGTGCCACCCGCGGGGGACTAGCGGACTTCTCCTACAATGAGCAGTTCTTC. Amino acids: CATRGGLADFSYNEQFF.

The CDR3 sequence is CASSPETGRAGYTF. CDR3 sequence (DNA): TGCGCCAGCAGCCCCGAGACAGGGCGGGCGGGCTACACCTTC. The rearrangement uses TRBV4-3 and TRBJ1-2, with 7 bases lining up with TRBD1. The CDR3 has 14 residues. Germline CDR1 LGHNA, CDR2 YSLEER. J lost 8 bases, V lost 4 bases, and 10 bases had no gene match.

This clone occurred once. V gene TRBV5-1 combines with J gene TRBJ2-6; D gene ambiguous. Germline loops: CDR1 SGHRS, CDR2 YFSETQ. V lost 3 bases and J 6 bases, leaving 10 bases between the germline ends. There are 14 residues in the CDR3. The CDR3 nucleotides read TGCGCCAGCAGCTCGAGCTCTCAGGCCAACGTCCTGACTTTC. Amino acid sequence: CASSSSSQANVLTF.

The chain links TRBV29-1 to TRBJ1-2, with D possibly TRBD1 on 5 matching bases. CDR3 size: 14 residues. CDR1 is SQVTM, CDR2 ANQGSEA, per germline. Trimming removed 5 bases at V and 5 bases at J, with 18 bases between. CDR3 in amino acids: CSVSDGGGIYGYTF. Written as DNA, the CDR3 is TGCAGCGTTTCTGACGGGGGGGGAATTTATGGCTACACCTTC.

This clone was seen a single time. This chain links TRBV7-2 with TRBJ2-1; D may be TRBD2 (7 bases). This CDR3 comprises 13 residues. V was shortened by 8 bases and J by 7 bases, with 15 bases between the two germline ends. In germline, CDR1 is SGHTA, CDR2 FQGNSA. In DNA, the CDR3 is TGTGCCAGCGGGGGGGCGGTGGGGAATGAGCAGTTCTTC. Translated: CASGGAVGNEQFF. Together with reference TRBV7-2 and TRBJ2-1, the CDR3 gives the full variable domain: GAGVSQSPSNKVTEKGKDVELRCDPISGHTALYWYRQSLGQGLEFLIYFQGNSAPDKSGLPSDRFSAERTGGSVSTLTIQRTQQEDSAVYLCASGGAVGNEQFFGPGTRLTVL.

This clone appeared a few times. This chain links TRBV10-3 with TRBJ2-1, with 7 bases lining up with TRBD1. The CDR3 runs 14 residues. Germline CDR1 reads ENHRY; CDR2 reads SYGVKD. V lost 0 bases to trimming and J lost 7 bases; unmatched junction nucleotides: 3. The CDR3 spells CAISESKGANEQFF. The CDR3 coding sequence is TGTGCCATCAGTGAGTCGAAGGGGGCAAATGAGCAGTTCTTC.

The V and J genes are TRBV6-2 or TRBV6-3 and TRBJ1-1; D ambiguous. Deletions cut 1 base from V and 3 bases from J, with 9 bases between. The CDR3 totals 14 residues. The germline gives CDR1 MNHEY, CDR2 SVGEGT. CDR3 nucleotides: TGTGCCAGCAGTTACTTGGTGGCCGACACTGAAGCTTTCTTT. This sequence encodes CASSYLVADTEAFF.

The chain couples TRBV19 to TRBJ2-1; TRBD2 aligns across 15 bases. The germline V gene encodes CDR1 LNHDA and CDR2 SQIVND (reference sequence). The V segment lost 7 bases and the J segment 5 bases; nucleotides outside the gene matches: 6. The CDR3 has 16 residues. CDR3 coding DNA: TGTGCCAGTAACCAGGGACTAGCGGGGGGAGACAATGAGCAGTTCTTC. Translated: CASNQGLAGGDNEQFF.

The rearrangement joins TRBV7-3 to TRBJ2-3, with a weak D call TRBD2 (6 bases). CDR1 is SGHTA and CDR2 is FQGTGA in the germline V gene. CDR3 length: 12 residues. V was cut by 8 bases and J by 8 bases, with 14 bases left in between. The CDR3 DNA reads TGTGCCAGCGCCCACCCGGGGGTTACGCAGTATTTT. This encodes CASAHPGVTQYF.

This chain connects TRBV5-4 to TRBJ2-1; 12 bases fit TRBD2. The CDR3 extends over 18 amino acids. Germline V gene lookup returns CDR1 SGHNT and CDR2 YYREEE (reference sequence). The J segment lost 0 bases and the V segment lost 6 bases, leaving 10 bases of the junction unmatched. In DNA form, the CDR3 reads TGTGCCAGCATCCAGGCTAGCGGGAGGGCCTTCTCCTACAATGAGCAGTTCTTC. Translation: CASIQASGRAFSYNEQFF. Based on the CDR3 plus reference TRBV5-4 and TRBJ2-1, the full variable domain is ETGVTQSPTHLIKTRGQQVTLRCSSQSGHNTVSWYQQALGQGPQFIFQYYREEENGRGNFPPRFSGLQFPNYSSELNVNALELDDSALYLCASIQASGRAFSYNEQFFGPGTRLTVL.